Shown below are 22 T cell receptor beta chains from a single sample sequenced in a study of T cells after yellow fever vaccination (dated by TCRdb to the late 2010s). Reading the label with the study, this specimen's treatment or condition is: live attenuated yellow fever vaccine strain. Library method: 5' RACE. TCRdb lists the instrument as Illumina HiSeq 2500. Starting from the raw public reads, TCRdb applied fastp trimming at Q25, assembled clones with MiXCR and retained in-frame beta chains. When rows share a CDR3 protein, they turn into one entry using the most common DNA and genes. Counted in this sample were about 350,000 distinct CDR3 sequences; around 8.1% of them appeared once. Under 20% of the sample is in the top ten clones. The source was PBMCs, collected more than 35 days after the first yellow fever vaccination. These receptors originate from a man aged 18 to 29 who received the YFV17D yellow fever vaccine.

This clonotype has a handful of counts. CDR3 in amino acids: CATSDPMQGPQYF. For the CDR3, the DNA is TGTGCCACCAGTGACCCGATGCAGGGCCCCCAGTACTTC. The chain links TRBV24-1 to TRBJ2-5; D is perhaps TRBD1 (5 bases). In germline, CDR1 is KGHDR, CDR2 SFDVKD. The V end lost 4 bases, the J end lost 9 bases, and 14 bases lay between the germline ends. This CDR3 is built from 13 residues.

The J gene is TRBJ2-7, the V gene TRBV20-1; 10 bases map to TRBD1. CDR1 is DFQATT, CDR2 SNEGSKA, per germline (reference sequence). V lost 6 bases and J lost 6; bases outside the gene matches: 5. The CDR3 contains 12 residues. The CDR3 nucleotides are TGCAGTGCCAGGACAGGGGGTTTCGAGCAGTACGTC. Translated, it gives CSARTGGFEQYV.

The V and J genes are TRBV20-1 and TRBJ1-4; tentative D call: TRBD1 (5 bases). Trimming took 8 bases from V and 0 from J, leaving 13 bases between them. Germline CDR1 is DFQATT and CDR2 is SNEGSKA (reference sequence). The CDR3 contains 14 residues. CDR3 nucleotide sequence: TGCAGTCCCGCCAAAGGGGCAACTAATGAAAAACTGTTTTTT. It yields the protein CSPAKGATNEKLFF.

The chain employs TRBV12-3 or TRBV12-4 and TRBJ2-1; 7 nucleotides line up with TRBD2. The CDR3 runs to 16 residues. The junction had 11 bases not matched to a gene; V was cut back by 3 bases and J by 6 bases. Written as DNA, the CDR3 is TGTGCCAGCAGTTTTGTCGGCAGGGCGGGGGTCAATGAGCAGTTCTTC. Amino acids: CASSFVGRAGVNEQFF.

To note about this clonotype: Compared with germline, one end of the junction differs, possibly owing to a read error. V and J are TRBV6-8 and TRBJ1-5; D not resolved. The CDR3 extends over 13 amino acids. Germline lookup yields CDR1 MNHGY and CDR2 SAAAGT. The CDR3 coding sequence is TGTGCCAGCAGTTACCCGATTGGGCCGAGAGTGGATTTT. This gives the protein CASSYPIGPRVDF.

V gene TRBV15 combines with J gene TRBJ2-1; TRBD1 matches at 7 bases. Germline loops: CDR1 LNHNV, CDR2 YYDKDF (reference sequence). Trimming at V came to 1 base and at J to 4 bases, leaving 10 bases not matched to a gene. The CDR3 extends over 17 amino acids. CDR3 in amino acids: CATSRGVHRGRYNEQFF. The CDR3 coding sequence is TGTGCCACCAGCAGAGGGGTACACAGGGGCCGTTACAATGAGCAGTTCTTC.

This clonotype has only a few counts. The rearrangement links TRBV19 to TRBJ1-1; unclear D gene. Deletions cut 0 bases from V and 0 bases from J, with 5 bases between. The CDR3 is 14 residues long. Germline values: CDR1 LNHDA, CDR2 SQIVND (reference sequence). As DNA, the CDR3 is TGTGCCAGTAGTATAGAAGGGCTGAACACTGAAGCTTTCTTT. Translated, it gives CASSIEGLNTEAFF.

This clonotype was observed a handful of times. The chain combines TRBV20-1 with TRBJ2-7; 9 positions match TRBD1. The CDR3 runs to 15 residues. Germline V gene lookup returns CDR1 DFQATT and CDR2 SNEGSKA (reference sequence). Trimming cost V 3 bases and J 3 bases; bases outside gene matches: 9. The CDR3 nucleotides read TGCAGTGCTAGGGGTCCGGGACAGGGCCTCTACGAGCAGTACTTC. This codes for CSARGPGQGLYEQYF.

The gene calls are TRBV19 and TRBJ1-5, with D maybe TRBD1 (6 bases). V lost 7 bases and J 8 bases, leaving 21 bases between the germline ends. The CDR3 runs 15 residues. Germline V gives CDR1 LNHDA, CDR2 SQIVND (reference sequence). The DNA for the CDR3 is TGTGCCAGTACCCCGATAACAGGGCCCAAGGAGCCCCAGCATTTT. Translated, it gives CASTPITGPKEPQHF.

A few counts support this clonotype. This rearrangement joins TRBV6-5 to TRBJ2-7, with D possibly TRBD2 on 5 matching bases. Germline CDR1 is MNHEY and CDR2 is SVGAGI. Trimming removed 3 bases at V and 6 bases at J, with 9 bases between. The CDR3 has 12 amino acids. Written as DNA, the CDR3 is TGTGCCAGCAGTTATAGAGGAGGCGAGCAGTACTTC. Translating it yields CASSYRGGEQYF.

The chain employs TRBV4-1 and TRBJ1-6; TRBD1 agrees at 10 bases. The germline V gene encodes CDR1 MGHRA and CDR2 YSYEKL. The CDR3 has 12 amino acids. Unmatched junction bases numbered 2, after V lost 3 bases and J lost 15 bases. CDR3 bases: TGCGCCAGCAGCCAGGACAGGGGGGACCTCCACTTT. This gives the protein CASSQDRGDLHF.

This clonotype was picked up a small number of times. The chain has TRBV5-1 and TRBJ2-1; 8 nucleotides line up with TRBD2. V shed 4 bases, J shed 5 bases, and the junction held 8 bases outside the gene matches. The germline gives CDR1 SGHRS, CDR2 YFSETQ. The CDR3 extends over 15 amino acids. The CDR3 DNA reads as TGCGCCAGCAGCCCGACGGGGGGGATACACAATGAGCAGTTCTTC. Protein sequence: CASSPTGGIHNEQFF.

Many counts were recorded for this clonotype. The chain is built from TRBV7-9 and TRBJ2-5, with a tentative D call TRBD2 (6 bases). This CDR3 spans 14 amino acids. Germline CDR1 SEHNR, CDR2 FQNEAQ (reference sequence). V was clipped by 6 bases and J by 5 bases, with 16 bases between them. For the CDR3, the DNA is TGTGCCAGCAGTCTACAACCGGAGGGGGAGACCCAGTACTTC. It codes for CASSLQPEGETQYF.

This clonotype was counted a few times. V usage is TRBV10-3 and J usage is TRBJ2-2, with D uncertain. Germline V gives CDR1 ENHRY, CDR2 SYGVKD. Trimming left V 6 bases short and J 4 bases short, with 6 bases between. This CDR3 region has 12 residues. This chain's CDR3 is CAISPATGELFF. The CDR3 DNA reads TGTGCCATCAGCCCGGCCACCGGGGAGCTGTTTTTT.

This clonotype was seen a few times. The chain recombines TRBV6-6 with TRBJ1-1; D remains unclear. This CDR3 is built from 13 residues. V was cut by 7 bases and J by 7 bases, with 16 bases left in between. In germline, CDR1 is MNHNY, CDR2 SVGAGI (reference sequence). The CDR3 spells CASTYGRGNEAFF. The DNA of the CDR3 is TGTGCCAGCACCTATGGGAGAGGGAATGAAGCTTTCTTT.

This clonotype was found a few times. This chain links TRBV9 with TRBJ2-3; D call uncertain. The germline V gene has CDR1 SGDLS and CDR2 YYNGEE. The V end was cut by 7 bases, the J end by 0 bases, with 6 bases between. This CDR3 has 12 amino acids. CDR3 coding DNA: TGTGCCAGCGGCCCGAGCACAGATACGCAGTATTTT. Protein: CASGPSTDTQYF.

This clonotype has a handful of counts. The rearrangement links TRBV11-2 to TRBJ1-1; unclear D gene. Per germline, CDR1 SGHAT and CDR2 FQNNGV. The CDR3 covers 12 residues. Trimming left V 2 bases short and J 10 bases short, with 11 bases between. In nucleotides, the CDR3 is TGTGCCAGCAGCTTAAGAGGAAGAATAGCTTTCTTT. Protein product: CASSLRGRIAFF.

This clonotype was picked up many times. This chain joins TRBV28 and TRBJ2-7; a weak D match, TRBD2 (5 bases). This CDR3 has 14 residues. CDR1 and CDR2 from the germline V gene are MDHEN and SYDVKM. Trimming left V 8 bases short and J 3 bases short, with 17 bases between. As DNA, the CDR3 is TGTGCCAGCCGCTCTCCAGAGGGCGACTACGAGCAGTACTTC. Translating it yields CASRSPEGDYEQYF.

The DNA for the CDR3 is TGTGCCAGCAGCCGATACCTTGACAGTTCCACTGAAGCTTTCTTT. This gives the protein CASSRYLDSSTEAFF. V is TRBV28 and J is TRBJ1-1; TRBD1 is a possible D gene (5 bases). Germline CDR1 reads MDHEN; CDR2 reads SYDVKM. V lost 6 bases and J 4 bases, leaving 18 bases between the germline ends. The CDR3 runs to 15 residues.

This clonotype came up many times. As DNA, the CDR3 is TGTGCCACCAGCAGAGAGAACATCTACGAGCAGTACTTC. Its translation is CATSRENIYEQYF. The chain joins TRBV15 to TRBJ2-7; D is unclear. Between the trimmed V and J ends, which lost 0 bases and 3 bases, there was a span of 6 bases. The germline V gene has CDR1 LNHNV and CDR2 YYDKDF (reference sequence). The CDR3 loop spans 13 amino acids.

This sequence joins TRBV20-1 and TRBJ1-5; weak D call: TRBD1 (5 bases). V was cut by 0 bases and J by 5 bases, with 14 bases left in between. The CDR3 totals 15 residues. CDR1 DFQATT and CDR2 SNEGSKA come from the germline V gene (reference sequence). CDR3 in amino acids: CSARDRGRTHQPQHF. Written as DNA, the CDR3 is TGCAGTGCTAGAGATCGGGGACGTACCCATCAGCCCCAGCATTTT.

The V and J genes are TRBV2 and TRBJ1-5; tentatively, D is TRBD1 (5 bases). The CDR3 length is 13 residues. Germline CDR1 SNHLY, CDR2 FYNNEI. The V and J ends lost 7 bases and 6 bases respectively, with 13 bases between them. The CDR3 loop is CASTPLGGQPQHF. CDR3 sequence (DNA): TGTGCCAGCACCCCTCTCGGGGGTCAGCCCCAGCATTTT.